Reported below is one TCR beta chain. This sample stems from a study of T-cell reconstitution after alpha-beta-depleted transplantation in children. Library preparation (for TCRbeta) was performed with unique molecular identifiers. TCRdb itself ran the PCR reads through MiXCR, one entry per CDR3 protein. This table holds 490,000 or so distinct CDR3 sequences, about an eighth found once. With 11 bases removed from V and 2 bases from J, the gap between germline ends came to 24 bases. Looked up from germline, CDR1 is SEHNR and CDR2 is FQNEAQ (reference sequence). This CDR3 spans 16 amino acids. The gene calls are TRBV7-9 and TRBJ2-5; tentatively, D is TRBD2 (6 bases). The source of this sequence is a human donor who donated a stem cell graft to a child with combined immunodeficiency. The sample consisted of PBMCs from the stem cell graft donor, taken from the stem cell graft. The CDR3 region is CALSQGGLKSQETQYF. DNA for the CDR3: TGTGCCCTTAGCCAAGGAGGGCTCAAATCGCAAGAGACCCAGTACTTC.